These 9 T cell receptor beta chains share one sample of origin, sequenced in a study of long-term antiretroviral therapy in people with HIV. They ran version v3.0 of the immunoSEQ assay at survey level. Sequencing was performed with immunoSEQ multiplex PCR; in TCRdb, only in-frame clones are kept and a portion is missing. The table includes tens of thousands of clones, around 84% detected once. The specimen was unsorted PBMCs, collected 1.3 years after starting antiretroviral therapy. These receptors all stem from a man aged 55 to 70 with HIV.

This chain joins TRBV7-9 and TRBJ2-7, with D unclear. The V gene lost 5 bases and the J gene lost 1 base, with 9 bases spanning the gap. Germline lookup yields CDR1 SEHNR and CDR2 FQNEAQ (reference sequence). CDR3 length: 13 amino acids. CDR3 bases: TGTGCCAGCAGCCCGATAGGATCCTACGAGCAGTACTTC. Translated: CASSPIGSYEQYF.

This chain uses TRBV7-3 with TRBJ1-1; no clear D. The germline V gene encodes CDR1 SGHTA and CDR2 FQGTGA. V gave up 6 bases and J gave up 0 bases, with 8 bases separating them. CDR3 length: 13 residues. The CDR3 loop is CASSTGLNTEAFF. In DNA form, the CDR3 reads TGTGCCAGCAGTACCGGTTTGAACACTGAAGCTTTCTTT.

J is TRBJ1-1 and V is TRBV28, with TRBD1 matching over 9 bases. This CDR3 contains 14 residues. CDR1 is MDHEN and CDR2 is SYDVKM in the germline V gene. The J segment lost 7 bases and the V segment lost 2 bases, leaving 5 bases of the junction unmatched. Here the CDR3 DNA reads TGTGCCAGCAGTTTACCGGGACAGGGATATGAAGCTTTCTTT. It encodes CASSLPGQGYEAFF.

With respect to this clone: The junction departs from the called germline gene at one end, perhaps through a read error. V is TRBV27 and J is TRBJ2-7, with 7 bases lining up with TRBD2. Germline CDR1 and CDR2: MNHEY and SMNVEV (reference sequence). The CDR3 length is 15 residues. The CDR3 DNA reads TGTGCCAGCAGCCCCGGGAGGTACCCCTCCCACGAGCAGTACTTC. This codes for CASSPGRYPSHEQYF.

The rearrangement links TRBV27 to TRBJ1-1; D is perhaps TRBD1 (6 bases). CDR3 length equals 15 residues. V lost 2 bases and J 4 bases, leaving 14 bases between the germline ends. Germline V gene data show CDR1 as MNHEY and CDR2 as SMNVEV (reference sequence). CDR3 region: CASSLDAGEGTEAFF. The CDR3 DNA sequence: TGTGCCAGCAGTTTAGACGCAGGGGAAGGCACTGAAGCTTTCTTT.

The rearrangement joins TRBV5-1 to TRBJ2-2; 10 bases line up with TRBD1. Unmatched junction bases numbered 3, after V lost 4 bases and J lost 3 bases. CDR3 length: 15 residues. Germline CDR1 and CDR2: SGHRS and YFSETQ. This chain's CDR3 is CASSPGQGDTGELFF. In nucleotides, the CDR3 is TGCGCCAGCAGCCCTGGACAGGGGGACACCGGGGAGCTGTTTTTT. The full variable domain, with the rest looked up from reference TRBV5-1 and TRBJ2-2, is KAGVTQTPRYLIKTRGQQVTLSCSPISGHRSVSWYQQTPGQGLQFLFEYFSETQRNKGNFPGRFSGRQFSNSRSEMNVSTLELGDSALYLCASSPGQGDTGELFFGEGSRLTVL.

This clone was seen only once. The V and J genes are TRBV13 and TRBJ2-1; D is possibly TRBD1 or TRBD2 (6 bases each). Germline V gene sequence: CDR1 PRHDT, CDR2 FYEKMQ (reference sequence). The CDR3 extends over 16 amino acids. V was trimmed by 5 bases and J by 1 base, leaving 15 bases between them. CDR3 region: CASSLRGDLSYNEQFF. DNA of the CDR3: TGTGCCAGCAGCCTTAGGGGGGACTTATCCTACAATGAGCAGTTCTTC. The whole variable domain, remainder taken from reference TRBV13 and TRBJ2-1, is AAGVIQSPRHLIKEKRETATLKCYPIPRHDTVYWYQQGPGQDPQFLISFYEKMQSDKGSIPDRFSAQQFSDYHSELNMSSLELGDSALYFCASSLRGDLSYNEQFFGPGTRLTVL.

The chain links TRBV5-1 to TRBJ2-5; 11 bases match TRBD1. Germline lookup yields CDR1 SGHRS and CDR2 YFSETQ. The CDR3 has 18 amino acids. The ends lost 0 bases at V and 5 bases at J; junction bases unmatched: 12. The CDR3 protein is CASSLAPGGTGGFETQYF. In DNA form, the CDR3 reads TGCGCCAGCAGCTTGGCCCCCGGGGGGACAGGGGGTTTTGAGACCCAGTACTTC.

The V call is TRBV4-2, the J call TRBJ1-1, with D possibly matching TRBD1 (6 bases). The germline gives CDR1 LGHNA, CDR2 YNFKEQ. V shed 0 bases and J shed 1 base, with 12 bases lying between them. This CDR3 is 16 amino acids long. The CDR3 sequence: CASSQDFRQENTEAFF. The CDR3 DNA follows: TGTGCCAGCAGCCAAGATTTCCGACAGGAGAACACTGAAGCTTTCTTT.